These 3 T cell receptor beta chains were sequenced from one sample in a study of beta chain features in type 1 diabetes. Expressed TCRB transcripts were sequenced because the entire RNA isolate underwent reverse transcription. Using immunoSEQ multiplex PCR, the repertoire was profiled, and TCRdb retains in-frame clones only, with some absent. The profile shows under 400,000 clones, 12% to 15% of them singletons. Sequenced input: central memory CD4+ T cells from blood. The receptors originated from a man aged 25 to 40 in good health.

V gene TRBV7-2 combines with J gene TRBJ2-5; perhaps TRBD1 as D (6 bases). CDR1 is SGHTA, CDR2 FQGNSA, per germline. Trimming stripped 5 bases from V and 2 bases from J, with 12 bases between. The CDR3 has 14 residues. The CDR3 region has the DNA TGTGCCAGCAGCCAGGGGATGGTACAAGAGACCCAGTACTTC. Its translation: CASSQGMVQETQYF.

The gene calls are TRBV5-6 and TRBJ1-4; unclear D gene. This CDR3 region has 17 residues. Trimming removed 0 bases from V and 7 bases from J, with 19 bases in between. Looked up from germline, CDR1 is SGHDT and CDR2 is YYEEEE. The CDR3 region is CASSLGAGKVRGEKLFF. In DNA form, the CDR3 reads TGTGCCAGCAGCTTGGGTGCGGGGAAAGTGCGTGGTGAAAAACTGTTTTTT. The variable domain in full, completed from reference TRBV5-6 and TRBJ1-4, reads DAGVTQSPTHLIKTRGQQVTLRCSPKSGHDTVSWYQQALGQGPQFIFQYYEEEERQRGNFPDRFSGHQFPNYSSELNVNALLLGDSALYLCASSLGAGKVRGEKLFFGSGTQLSVL.

The V gene is TRBV7-4, the J gene TRBJ2-2; D uncertain. The CDR3 runs to 12 residues. The V gene's germline CDR1 is SGHVT and CDR2 SQSDAQ. V lost 4 bases to trimming and J lost 5 bases, with 5 bases between them. CDR3 sequence reads: CASSSGTGELFF. DNA of the CDR3: TGTGCCAGCAGCTCCGGGACCGGGGAGCTGTTTTTT.